This T cell receptor (beta chain) derives from a study of long-term antiretroviral therapy in people with HIV. Every one of the donors gave at least one pre-ART PBMC sample and at least two post-ART PBMC samples. After removal of 4 bases from V and 5 bases from J, the junction contained 6 bases not matched to a gene. The V gene's germline CDR1 is SGHRS and CDR2 YFSETQ. This CDR3 contains 15 residues. Comment on this clone: As yet, its antigen is unknown.

Overall study results and limits: Across all time points, the repertoire was dominated by clones that expanded before ART. ART-treated samples gained diversity yet remained below transplant donor controls.

Survey level was the resolution at which the v3.0 immunoSEQ assay ran. Only in-frame clones appear in the TCRdb table, and some are missing; sequencing was by immunoSEQ multiplex PCR. The sample carries about 35,000 clones, 80% to 90% recorded once. The chain joins TRBV5-1 to TRBJ2-1, with 10 bases matching TRBD1. This TCR came from a man aged 18-30 years with HIV. This specimen was unsorted PBMCs, taken 2.2 years after starting antiretroviral therapy. The CDR3 sequence: CASSGTGVGNNEQFF. The CDR3 DNA reads TGCGCCAGCAGCGGGACAGGGGTAGGTAACAATGAGCAGTTCTTC.